The 5 T cell receptor beta chains below all came from one sample that was sequenced in a study of T-cell memory formation after mild COVID-19. Each CDR3 protein is one row after TCRdb ran MiXCR on the 5' RACE reads. The sample shows under 300,000 distinct CDR3 sequences, roughly a tenth of them seen only once. The material sequenced was PBMCs or a T cell subset sorted from them (not recorded which). The receptors come from a man between 18 and 35 years old who had mild COVID-19 (a few samples of this study predate the infection). Cell type and time point are not known.

This clonotype was found a few times. This rearrangement joins TRBV5-6 to TRBJ2-7; 8 nucleotides match TRBD1. Germline CDR1 and CDR2: SGHDT and YYEEEE. The junction had 4 bases not matched to a gene; V was cut back by 4 bases and J by 7 bases. There are 12 residues in the CDR3. CDR3 DNA sequence: TGTGCCAGCAGCGCCGGGACAGGAGAGCAGTACTTC. Its protein is CASSAGTGEQYF.

This clonotype has more than one count but fewer than ten. The gene calls are TRBV7-9 and TRBJ2-7; 8 bases line up with TRBD1. J lost 2 bases, V lost 1 base, and 10 bases had no gene match. Germline V gives CDR1 SEHNR, CDR2 FQNEAQ (reference sequence). CDR3 size: 17 residues. DNA of the CDR3: TGTGCCAGCAGCTTAGTCCCTATTCGGACAGGGACCTACGAGCAGTACGTC. It specifies CASSLVPIRTGTYEQYV.

The chain couples TRBV7-2 to TRBJ1-1; 7 bases fit TRBD1. V lost 5 bases to trimming and J lost 1 base; unmatched junction nucleotides: 4. The CDR3 is 14 amino acids. Per the germline V gene, CDR1 is SGHTA and CDR2 is FQGNSA. CDR3 in DNA: TGTGCCAGCAGCGCGGGACAGAGGAACACTGAAGCTTTCTTT. This encodes CASSAGQRNTEAFF.

This clonotype was counted only a few times. The chain couples TRBV5-1 to TRBJ2-3, with 7 bases aligning to TRBD1. CDR3 length: 15 residues. Germline trimming cut 3 bases from V and 6 bases from J; bases unmatched to any gene: 10. Germline V lookup: CDR1 SGHRS, CDR2 YFSETQ. The CDR3: CASSYNRGRGDTQYF. DNA for the CDR3: TGCGCCAGCAGCTATAACAGGGGCCGAGGGGATACGCAGTATTTT.

The V gene is TRBV12-5, the J gene TRBJ2-3; D is undetermined. Germline CDR1 reads LGHNT; CDR2 reads FRNRAP. Trimming removed 1 base at V and 6 bases at J, with 8 bases between. The length of the CDR3 is 13 residues. The CDR3 here is CASGLGVWDTQYF. DNA of the CDR3: TGTGCTAGTGGTTTGGGCGTATGGGATACGCAGTATTTT.